The 24 T cell receptor beta chains below come from one sample, sequenced in a study of prognosis after radiotherapy for stage I lung cancer. It was by two-round multiplex PCR that TCR beta CDR3 was amplified from genomic DNA. Amplification in first-round PCR relied on primers specific to each TRBV and TRBJ gene. TCRdb re-analysed the multiplex PCR reads in MiXCR, keeping a single row per CDR3 protein. This table holds some 30,000 distinct CDR3 sequences, about 43% found once. The sequencing used PBMCs, collected before or after stereotactic body radiation therapy (not recorded which). The receptors shown here come from a donor over 45 with non-small cell lung cancer.

V and J are TRBV28 and TRBJ1-2; TRBD1 matches 10 bases. The germline gives CDR1 MDHEN, CDR2 SYDVKM. V lost 5 bases to trimming and J lost 1 base; unmatched junction nucleotides: 13. The CDR3 has 18 residues. Here the CDR3 reads CASSGSRQGARINYGYTF. In DNA, the CDR3 is TGTGCCAGCAGTGGGAGCCGACAGGGGGCTCGGATTAACTATGGCTACACCTTC.

This clonotype was detected ten times or more. The rearrangement joins TRBV12-5 to TRBJ2-2, with 13 bases matching TRBD2. Germline CDR1 is LGHNT and CDR2 is FRNRAP. V trimming: 4 bases; J trimming: 4 bases; junction bases outside the gene matches: 6. This CDR3 region has 17 residues. CDR3 in amino acids: CASGSTSGRSSTGELFF. The CDR3 nucleotides read TGTGCTAGTGGTTCGACTAGCGGGAGGTCGAGCACCGGGGAGCTGTTTTTT.

The chain uses TRBV11-2 and TRBJ2-7; 15 nucleotides agree with TRBD2. The CDR3 covers 19 residues. Germline V lookup: CDR1 SGHAT, CDR2 FQNNGV. Trimming took 0 bases from V and 5 from J; bases not matched to a gene: 11. This chain's CDR3 is CASSLEFPGLAGGPDEQYF. CDR3 nucleotide sequence: TGTGCCAGCAGCTTAGAATTCCCTGGACTAGCGGGAGGGCCAGACGAGCAGTACTTC.

The chain is built from TRBV7-2 and TRBJ2-2; D is undetermined. V lost 2 bases, J lost 8 bases, and 15 bases lay in between. The CDR3 spans 15 residues. Per the germline V gene, CDR1 is SGHTA and CDR2 is FQGNSA. The CDR3 nucleotides are TGTGCCAGCAGCTTATCGTTGGCTATATCGGGGGAGCTGTTTTTT. It is translated as CASSLSLAISGELFF. Full variable domain (missing parts from reference TRBV7-2 and TRBJ2-2): GAGVSQSPSNKVTEKGKDVELRCDPISGHTALYWYRQSLGQGLEFLIYFQGNSAPDKSGLPSDRFSAERTGGSVSTLTIQRTQQEDSAVYLCASSLSLAISGELFFGEGSRLTVL.

Of note for this clonotype: One end of the junction varies from germline; a read error may be responsible. This chain uses TRBV7-2 with TRBJ1-1; unclear D gene. Looked up from germline, CDR1 is SGHTA and CDR2 is FQGNSA. The CDR3 length is 12 residues. As DNA, the CDR3 is TGTGCCAGCAGCTCTGATTACACTGAATCTTTCTTT. Translated: CASSSDYTESFF.

About this clonotype itself: A read error is likely here: a far larger clone is one base away. The CDR3 sequence: CASSSATGLTEAFF. CDR3 DNA sequence: TGTGCCAGCAGCTCAGCCACAGGGTTAACTGAAGCTTTCTTT. The V call is TRBV6-8, the J call TRBJ1-1; tentatively, D is TRBD1 (6 bases). Trimming took 6 bases from V and 5 from J, leaving 16 bases between them. Germline assignment: CDR1 MNHGY and CDR2 SAAAGT. The CDR3 has 14 amino acids.

This clonotype was picked up one time. This is likely an artifact of a read error, given a far larger clone one base away. The V gene is TRBV7-9, the J gene TRBJ2-7, with D possibly being TRBD2 (5 bases). V was cut by 5 bases and J by 5 bases, with 22 bases left in between. CDR1 and CDR2 from the germline V gene are SEHNR and FQNEAQ (reference sequence). The CDR3 consists of 16 residues. The CDR3 region is CASSGRTRSVRNEQYF. CDR3 sequence (DNA): TGTGCCAGCAGCGGCCGGACTCGCTCTGTTAGAAACGAGCAGTACTTC.

About this clonotype itself: Just one base apart from a much larger clone, this may be a read error. The rearrangement uses TRBV3-1 and TRBJ1-5; possible D gene TRBD1, 5 bases. This CDR3 has 14 amino acids. Trimming shortened V by 11 bases and J by 6 bases, and 20 bases separated the two germline ends. Germline CDR1 and CDR2: LGHDT and YNNKEL (reference sequence). CDR3 in amino acids: CAGWGRETCQPQHF. CDR3 nucleotide sequence: TGTGCCGGATGGGGACGGGAAACGTGTCAGCCCCAGCATTTT.

In regard to this clonotype: This likely reflects a read error, since a far larger clone is one base away. CDR3 residues: CASSHRRIRSYEQYF. For the CDR3, the DNA is TGTGCCAGCAGTCACAGGCGGATTAGATCCTACGAGCAGTACTTC. The chain links TRBV24-1 to TRBJ2-7; maybe TRBD1 (5 bases). CDR1 is KGHDR and CDR2 is SFDVKD in the germline V gene. The CDR3 is made up of 15 amino acids.

This chain links TRBV5-1 with TRBJ2-2; D is unresolved. Germline V CDR1 and CDR2: SGHRS, YFSETQ. The CDR3 is 16 amino acids. Trimming pared 4 bases from V and 4 bases from J, leaving 17 bases between. CDR3 amino acids: CASSPQVVVSTGELFF. In DNA form, the CDR3 reads TGCGCCAGCAGCCCCCAAGTGGTAGTAAGCACCGGGGAGCTGTTTTTT.

The CDR3 DNA reads TGTGCCACCAGCAGAGACGAATTGGATACGCAGTATTTT. Translated: CATSRDELDTQYF. The chain recombines TRBV15 with TRBJ2-3; D not resolved. The germline V gene encodes CDR1 LNHNV and CDR2 YYDKDF (reference sequence). The CDR3 totals 13 residues. V gave up 0 bases and J gave up 6 bases, with 7 bases separating them. Supplemented by reference TRBV15 and TRBJ2-3, the full variable domain reads DAMVIQNPRYQVTQFGKPVTLSCSQTLNHNVMYWYQQKSSQAPKLLFHYYDKDFNNEADTPDNFQSRRPNTSFCFLDIRSPGLGDTAMYLCATSRDELDTQYFGPGTRLTVL.

The chain employs TRBV11-1 and TRBJ2-6, with D possibly being TRBD1 (6 bases). Between the trimmed V and J ends, which lost 3 bases and 2 bases, there was a span of 20 bases. Germline V gene sequence: CDR1 SGHAT, CDR2 FQDESV (reference sequence). The CDR3 length is 19 residues. The CDR3 is CASSLFRTVGATGANVLTF. The CDR3 nucleotides read TGTGCCAGCAGCTTGTTCCGGACAGTGGGGGCGACTGGGGCCAACGTCCTGACTTTC. The full variable domain, completed using reference TRBV11-1 and TRBJ2-6, is EAEVAQSPRYKITEKSQAVAFWCDPISGHATLYWYRQILGQGPELLVQFQDESVVDDSQLPKDRFSAERLKGVDSTLKIQPAELGDSAMYLCASSLFRTVGATGANVLTFGAGSRLTVL.

V usage is TRBV20-1 and J usage is TRBJ1-6, with D hard to call. The CDR3 contains 13 residues. Germline V gene data show CDR1 as DFQATT and CDR2 as SNEGSKA (reference sequence). The CDR3, as DNA: TGCAGAACTCTTCGGGGAAGAAATTCACCCCTCCACTTT. Encoded protein: CRTLRGRNSPLHF.

This clonotype was detected ten times or more. V is TRBV7-3 and J is TRBJ2-7; the D is unclear. The germline gives CDR1 SGHTA, CDR2 FQGTGA. This CDR3 has 13 residues. The germline V and J ends were trimmed by 2 bases and 12 bases, with 17 bases remaining between them. The CDR3 protein is CASSLLGRGDLYF. CDR3 in DNA: TGTGCCAGCAGCTTACTCGGTCGAGGAGATCTGTACTTC.

By share of the sample, this clonotype is medium-sized. The rearrangement joins TRBV7-8 to TRBJ2-2; D unclear. Germline loops: CDR1 SGHVS, CDR2 FQNEAQ. This CDR3 is 14 amino acids long. With 5 bases removed from V and 8 bases from J, the gap between germline ends came to 15 bases. CDR3 region: CASSQLISRGELFF. For the CDR3, the DNA is TGTGCCAGCAGCCAACTCATCTCTCGGGGGGAGCTGTTTTTT.

This clonotype was detected ten times or more. A read error may explain this, as a much larger clone is one base away. Here the CDR3 omits its conserved ending phenylalanine or tryptophan, so a read error is the likely source. This chain joins TRBV24-1 and TRBJ2-3; 14 bases align to TRBD2. CDR1 and CDR2 from the germline V gene are KGHDR and SFDVKD. V was clipped by 4 bases and J by 4 bases; unmatched bases: 9. The CDR3 consists of 18 residues. The CDR3 spells CATSEGATSGRGADTQYL. The CDR3 nucleotides are TGTGCCACCAGTGAGGGTGCGACTAGCGGGAGGGGAGCAGATACGCAGTATCTT.

The rearrangement links TRBV20-1 to TRBJ2-7, with D perhaps given as TRBD1 or TRBD2 (6 bases each). Germline assignment: CDR1 DFQATT and CDR2 SNEGSKA (reference sequence). The CDR3 extends over 17 amino acids. Deletions cut 6 bases from V and 6 bases from J, with 30 bases between. The CDR3 sequence: CSAPDRGRCGSTTEQYF. CDR3 sequence (DNA): TGCAGTGCGCCGGATCGGGGGCGTTGCGGTTCAACCACCGAGCAGTACTTC.

This clonotype was detected ten times or more. This chain links TRBV9 with TRBJ2-3; a weak D match, TRBD2 (7 bases). The CDR3 length is 16 residues. From germline, CDR1 is SGDLS and CDR2 YYNGEE. Trimming left V 0 bases short and J 3 bases short, with 14 bases between. CDR3 sequence (DNA): TGTGCCAGCAGCGTAGAGGTACAGGGAGGGACAGATACGCAGTATTTT. Encoded protein: CASSVEVQGGTDTQYF.

This clonotype appeared many times. The gene calls are TRBV18 and TRBJ1-1; a weak D match, TRBD1 (5 bases). Trimming took 4 bases from V and 4 from J, leaving 19 bases between them. Germline lookup yields CDR1 KGHSH and CDR2 LQKENI. The CDR3 loop spans 16 amino acids. The CDR3 reads CASSQQPLWDVTEAFF. CDR3 bases: TGTGCCAGCTCACAACAGCCGCTATGGGACGTCACTGAAGCTTTCTTT.

This clonotype was counted at least ten times. J is TRBJ1-5 and V is TRBV7-8, with D unresolved. Trimming left V 8 bases short and J 4 bases short, with 12 bases between. CDR3 length: 13 residues. Germline CDR1 reads SGHVS; CDR2 reads FQNEAQ. The CDR3: CASGVGFNQPQHF. DNA for the CDR3: TGTGCCAGCGGGGTAGGGTTTAATCAGCCCCAGCATTTT.

As to this clonotype: This likely stems from a read error, as it lies one base from a far larger clone. The gene calls are TRBV6-7 and TRBJ2-1, with 11 bases identical to TRBD2. TRBV6-7 falls under the ORF class, with uncertain function. This CDR3 spans 13 amino acids. The CDR3 is CDSGTSGLEEQFF. CDR3 sequence (DNA): TGTGACTCCGGGACTAGCGGTTTGGAAGAGCAGTTCTTC.

The CDR3 DNA is TGTGCCAGCATACTATGGGGTGGCTATGGCTACACCTTC. It translates to CASILWGGYGYTF. V and J are TRBV28 and TRBJ1-2; D is uncertain. The CDR3 has 13 amino acids. The V gene's germline CDR1 is MDHEN and CDR2 SYDVKM. The germline V and J ends were trimmed by 7 bases and 4 bases, with 13 bases remaining between them.

A note on this clonotype: Lacking the conserved final phenylalanine or tryptophan, this CDR3 likely reflects a read error. The V call is TRBV6-2 or TRBV6-3, the J call TRBJ2-7; D is possibly TRBD1 (6 bases). Germline V gene sequence: CDR1 MNHEY, CDR2 SVGEGT. This CDR3 has 12 residues. The CDR3 is CDSNTGMGEQYL. The DNA of the CDR3 is TGTGACAGCAATACAGGGATGGGCGAGCAGTACCTC.

This clonotype was recorded many times. Here the CDR3 reads CASSEVRGNTEAFF. The CDR3, as DNA: TGTGCCAGCAGTGAAGTCCGGGGGAACACTGAAGCTTTCTTT. V and J are TRBV6-1 and TRBJ1-1; no reliable D call. Per the germline V gene, CDR1 is MNHNS and CDR2 is SASEGT. Trimming cost V 1 base and J 1 base, with 7 bases left between them. The CDR3 spans 14 residues.